This T cell receptor beta chain appears in the sequencing data of a study of OX40 agonist ivuxolimab in advanced cancers. TCRdb's copy holds only in-frame clones and misses some; the assay was immunoSEQ multiplex PCR. The data show fewer than 80,000 clones, with roughly 81% seen just once and 9.8% held by the top ten. The CDR3 is 15 residues long. Germline values: CDR1 MNHNS, CDR2 SASEGT. Trimming cost V 4 bases and J 1 base; bases outside gene matches: 4. The chain is built from TRBV6-1 and TRBJ1-5, with TRBD1 matching over 7 bases. Sequencing was performed on CD4+ or CD8+ T cells sorted from blood, taken in a trial of the OX40 agonist ivuxolimab. The TCR originated in an adult with an advanced solid tumor such as melanoma, head and neck, liver or kidney cancer. The CDR3 DNA is TGTGCCAGCAGTGGCAGGGGGAGGAGCAATCAGCCCCAGCATTTT. Protein: CASSGRGRSNQPQHF.